These 28 T cell receptor beta chains were sequenced from one sample in a study of response to subunit inactivated influenza vaccine. Each CDR3 protein gets one entry after TCRdb re-called the RT-PCR reads with MiXCR. Of 450,000 to 600,000 distinct CDR3 sequences detected, 7.6% appear once; the ten largest clones hold around 13%. The source material was PBMCs from blood, sampled approximately 25 months after vaccination. The receptors stem from a man aged 50 to 69 who received an inactivated influenza vaccine.

This clonotype has a handful of counts. The chain recombines TRBV28 with TRBJ2-3, with 12 bases identical to TRBD2. The CDR3 consists of 15 residues. Germline values: CDR1 MDHEN, CDR2 SYDVKM. Germline trimming cut 6 bases from V and 3 bases from J; bases unmatched to any gene: 4. CDR3 DNA sequence: TGTGCCAGCAGGACTAGCGGGAGAATAACAGATACGCAGTATTTT. This translates into CASRTSGRITDTQYF.

This clonotype was picked up many times. The chain carries TRBV5-1 and TRBJ2-5; TRBD2 aligns across 10 bases. The germline V gene has CDR1 SGHRS and CDR2 YFSETQ. V trimming: 3 bases; J trimming: 1 base; junction bases outside the gene matches: 3. The CDR3 runs 15 residues. The CDR3, as DNA: TGCGCCAGCAGCTGGGTAGCGGGGGGCCAAGAGACCCAGTACTTC. Its translation is CASSWVAGGQETQYF.

The chain's CDR3 is CASSTTTGGTETQYF. The DNA for the CDR3 is TGTGCCAGCAGTACGACGACAGGGGGGACAGAGACCCAGTACTTC. The J gene is TRBJ2-5, the V gene TRBV7-2; 9 nucleotides align to TRBD1. J was trimmed by 4 bases and V by 6 bases; bases with no gene match: 9. CDR3 length equals 15 residues. Germline V CDR1 and CDR2: SGHTA, FQGNSA.

V gene TRBV7-2 combines with J gene TRBJ2-6; D is perhaps TRBD2 (5 bases). V was shortened by 6 bases and J by 0 bases, with 15 bases between the two germline ends. CDR3 length equals 17 residues. In germline, CDR1 is SGHTA, CDR2 FQGNSA. CDR3 sequence: CASSSLAGVSGANVLTF. The CDR3 nucleotides read TGTGCCAGCAGTAGTTTAGCCGGGGTCTCTGGGGCCAACGTCCTGACTTTC.

This clonotype was found a few times. The chain carries TRBV20-1 and TRBJ2-1; D remains ambiguous. The CDR3 consists of 14 residues. CDR1 and CDR2 from the germline V gene are DFQATT and SNEGSKA (reference sequence). Trimming removed 3 bases at V and 3 bases at J, with 12 bases between. CDR3 DNA: TGCAGTGCTAGGGACGGTTATTACTACAATGAGCAGTTCTTC. It translates to CSARDGYYYNEQFF.

This chain connects TRBV3-1 to TRBJ2-1, with 7 nucleotides matching TRBD2. Germline V gene data show CDR1 as LGHDT and CDR2 as YNNKEL (reference sequence). Trimming cost V 0 bases and J 3 bases; bases outside gene matches: 2. CDR3 length equals 15 residues. The CDR3 DNA is TGTGCCAGCAGCCAAGAAGCGGGATACTACAATGAGCAGTTCTTC. This gives the protein CASSQEAGYYNEQFF.

In its sample, this clonotype was seen many times. As DNA, the CDR3 is TGTGCCAGCAGTTACTCGCCAGGGGGCTCCAACTATGGCTACACCTTC. It yields the protein CASSYSPGGSNYGYTF. V is TRBV6-5 and J is TRBJ1-2; TRBD1 matches at 8 bases. The J segment lost 2 bases and the V segment lost 0 bases, leaving 5 bases of the junction unmatched. Germline CDR1 reads MNHEY; CDR2 reads SVGAGI. This CDR3 has 16 amino acids.

This clonotype showed up just a few times. The rearrangement uses TRBV15 and TRBJ1-1, with 7 bases that match TRBD1. CDR1 is LNHNV and CDR2 is YYDKDF in the germline V gene (reference sequence). The CDR3 runs 13 residues. The ends lost 2 bases at V and 3 bases at J; junction bases unmatched: 0. The CDR3: CATSRQGDTEAFF. DNA for the CDR3: TGTGCCACCAGCAGACAGGGGGACACTGAAGCTTTCTTT.

This clonotype was picked up many times. This chain connects TRBV20-1 to TRBJ1-4, with D perhaps matching TRBD1 (5 bases). This CDR3 comprises 15 residues. Germline CDR1 DFQATT, CDR2 SNEGSKA (reference sequence). With 1 base removed from V and 8 bases from J, the gap between germline ends came to 17 bases. The DNA of the CDR3 is TGCAGTGCTAGAGGCGACAGCGGAGAAGAGGAAAAACTGTTTTTT. The encoded protein is CSARGDSGEEEKLFF.

The genes are TRBV7-3 and TRBJ2-1; 8 positions match TRBD2. The CDR3 covers 16 residues. J gave up 2 bases and V 1 base, and 4 bases lay outside the gene matches. CDR1 and CDR2 (germline): SGHTA, FQGTGA. This CDR3 is CASSLIGSGAYNEQFF. For the CDR3, the DNA is TGTGCCAGCAGCTTAATAGGTAGCGGGGCCTACAATGAGCAGTTCTTC.

This clonotype was recorded at least ten times. This sequence joins TRBV10-3 and TRBJ2-1; D ambiguous. Germline lookup yields CDR1 ENHRY and CDR2 SYGVKD. V dropped 0 bases and J dropped 0 bases, with 12 bases sitting between them. There are 17 residues in the CDR3. CDR3 nucleotides: TGTGCCATCAGTGAGTCTTGGGCAGCTAGCTCCTACAATGAGCAGTTCTTC. It specifies CAISESWAASSYNEQFF.

The gene calls are TRBV7-2 and TRBJ1-2; unclear D gene. V was pared by 1 base and J by 8 bases, with 8 bases between. CDR3 length: 12 residues. Germline V gene lookup returns CDR1 SGHTA and CDR2 FQGNSA. CDR3: CASSLVGEGYTF. The CDR3 bases are TGTGCCAGCAGCTTAGTTGGGGAAGGCTACACCTTC.

This clonotype has a handful of counts. The chain joins TRBV3-1 to TRBJ1-1; 7 nucleotides align to TRBD1. The CDR3 sequence is 14 residues long. J lost 0 bases, V lost 6 bases, and 4 bases had no gene match. Germline-derived CDR1 and CDR2 are LGHDT and YNNKEL (reference sequence). CDR3 coding DNA: TGTGCCAGCAGGGATGGGACAGTGAACACTGAAGCTTTCTTT. Its translation: CASRDGTVNTEAFF.

This clonotype occurred many times. The chain has TRBV29-1 and TRBJ1-1; possible D gene TRBD1, 5 bases. Germline V lookup: CDR1 SQVTM, CDR2 ANQGSEA. The V gene lost 4 bases and the J gene lost 1 base, with 7 bases spanning the gap. The CDR3 consists of 12 residues. The CDR3 region has the DNA TGCAGCGTTGGACAGAGGAACACTGAAGCTTTCTTT. Translated, it gives CSVGQRNTEAFF. Supplemented by reference TRBV29-1 and TRBJ1-1, the full variable domain reads SAVISQKPSRDICQRGTSLTIQCQVDSQVTMMFWYRQQPGQSLTLIATANQGSEATYESGFVIDKFPISRPNLTFSTLTVSNMSPEDSSIYLCSVGQRNTEAFFGQGTRLTVV.

This clonotype has only a few counts. CDR3 protein: CSAVRDPSSYNEQFF. For the CDR3, the DNA is TGCAGTGCTGTCCGGGACCCAAGCTCCTACAATGAGCAGTTCTTC. The chain has TRBV20-1 and TRBJ2-1; D is perhaps TRBD1 or TRBD2 (5 bases each). From germline, CDR1 is DFQATT and CDR2 SNEGSKA (reference sequence). V was cut by 5 bases and J by 0 bases, with 14 bases left in between. The CDR3 is 15 residues long.

This clonotype was seen more than once but under ten times. The chain employs TRBV28 and TRBJ1-1; 7 positions match TRBD1. Germline V gene data show CDR1 as MDHEN and CDR2 as SYDVKM. This CDR3 is 15 amino acids long. The ends lost 4 bases at V and 4 bases at J; junction bases unmatched: 9. This CDR3 is CASSSLDRVGTEAFF. Here the CDR3 DNA reads TGTGCCAGCAGTTCCCTCGACAGGGTGGGCACTGAAGCTTTCTTT.

The chain is built from TRBV10-3 and TRBJ2-7; the D is unclear. V was pared by 3 bases and J by 2 bases, with 5 bases between. CDR3 length: 12 amino acids. Per the germline V gene, CDR1 is ENHRY and CDR2 is SYGVKD. The chain's CDR3 is CAISDQAYEQYF. DNA of the CDR3: TGTGCCATCAGTGACCAAGCCTACGAGCAGTACTTC.

This clonotype was counted ten times or more. V is TRBV5-1 and J is TRBJ2-7, with D tentatively TRBD1 (6 bases). The V end was cut by 4 bases, the J end by 2 bases, with 10 bases between. The length of the CDR3 is 13 residues. Germline CDR1 and CDR2: SGHRS and YFSETQ. The CDR3 DNA is TGCGCCAGCAGCGGGGGACAAGCCTACGAGCAGTACTTC. Encoded protein: CASSGGQAYEQYF. The complete variable domain, with remaining parts taken from reference TRBV5-1 and TRBJ2-7, reads KAGVTQTPRYLIKTRGQQVTLSCSPISGHRSVSWYQQTPGQGLQFLFEYFSETQRNKGNFPGRFSGRQFSNSRSEMNVSTLELGDSALYLCASSGGQAYEQYFGPGTRLTVT.

This clonotype was detected a few times. The chain has TRBV6-2 or TRBV6-3 and TRBJ2-5; possible D gene TRBD1, 6 bases. V lost 2 bases, J lost 7 bases, and 11 bases lay in between. Germline values: CDR1 MNHEY, CDR2 SVGEGT. The CDR3 extends over 13 amino acids. The CDR3 here is CASSYEARGTQYF. CDR3 nucleotides: TGTGCCAGCAGTTACGAGGCCAGGGGGACCCAGTACTTC.

There are a few counts of this clonotype. V usage is TRBV3-1 and J usage is TRBJ1-2; no clear D. Per the germline V gene, CDR1 is LGHDT and CDR2 is YNNKEL (reference sequence). The CDR3 is made up of 16 amino acids. V was pared by 1 base and J by 2 bases, with 14 bases between. CDR3 residues: CASSQVIGPANYGYTF. CDR3 DNA sequence: TGTGCCAGCAGCCAAGTAATAGGACCCGCCAACTATGGCTACACCTTC.

The chain combines TRBV20-1 with TRBJ2-1; 10 bases are shared with TRBD2. Germline CDR1 is DFQATT and CDR2 is SNEGSKA (reference sequence). This CDR3 has 15 amino acids. The V gene end was trimmed by 6 bases and the J gene end by 6 bases; junction bases not matched to a gene: 11. CDR3 bases: TGCAGTGCCACTCCAGTTAGCGGGGGGTCCAATGAGCAGTTCTTC. This codes for CSATPVSGGSNEQFF.

This clonotype has more than one count but fewer than ten. V gene TRBV7-2 combines with J gene TRBJ2-3, with D hard to call. CDR3 length: 13 residues. Germline assignment: CDR1 SGHTA and CDR2 FQGNSA. With 5 bases removed from V and 5 bases from J, the gap between germline ends came to 11 bases. The chain's CDR3 is CASSPLKGDTQYF. The CDR3 nucleotides read TGTGCCAGCAGCCCTCTCAAAGGAGATACGCAGTATTTT. Using reference TRBV7-2 and TRBJ2-3 for the parts outside the CDR3, the full variable domain is GAGVSQSPSNKVTEKGKDVELRCDPISGHTALYWYRQSLGQGLEFLIYFQGNSAPDKSGLPSDRFSAERTGGSVSTLTIQRTQQEDSAVYLCASSPLKGDTQYFGPGTRLTVL.

This clonotype was recorded a few times. The gene calls are TRBV10-2 and TRBJ2-2; unclear D gene. The CDR3 totals 14 residues. Trimming removed 2 bases at V and 5 bases at J, with 9 bases between. Germline lookup yields CDR1 WSHSY and CDR2 SAAADI. CDR3 bases: TGCGCCAGCAGTGAGATGGCGCCAACCGGGGAGCTGTTTTTT. Amino acids: CASSEMAPTGELFF.

This rearrangement joins TRBV24-1 to TRBJ2-1; D is unresolved. This CDR3 contains 13 residues. Germline V gene lookup returns CDR1 KGHDR and CDR2 SFDVKD. Trimming removed 4 bases from V and 4 bases from J, with 7 bases in between. The CDR3 loop reads CATSDWDYNEQFF. The DNA for the CDR3 is TGTGCCACCAGTGACTGGGATTACAATGAGCAGTTCTTC.

This clonotype was recorded at least ten times. This chain joins TRBV5-6 and TRBJ1-2; D unclear. Germline V lookup: CDR1 SGHDT, CDR2 YYEEEE. Deletions cut 4 bases from V and 4 bases from J, with 14 bases between. The CDR3 loop spans 14 amino acids. CDR3 DNA sequence: TGTGCCAGCAGCACGGCCCCCGAGGGCTATGGCTACACCTTC. Residues: CASSTAPEGYGYTF.

The chain has TRBV12-3 or TRBV12-4 and TRBJ1-2; 7 nucleotides agree with TRBD1. The length of the CDR3 is 13 residues. After removal of 6 bases from V and 8 bases from J, the junction contained 9 bases not matched to a gene. CDR3 bases: TGTGCCAGCAGCTGGACAGGACGGCGGGGCTACACCTTC. It codes for CASSWTGRRGYTF.

This clonotype was detected a few times. The rearrangement links TRBV12-3 or TRBV12-4 to TRBJ2-1, with a possible D match to TRBD1 (5 bases). Trimming left V 6 bases short and J 5 bases short, with 14 bases between. This CDR3 is built from 14 residues. The CDR3 nucleotides are TGTGCCAGCAGCGAGATGACAGCCAACAATGAGCAGTTCTTC. It translates to CASSEMTANNEQFF.

This chain connects TRBV5-1 to TRBJ2-7; 11 nucleotides agree with TRBD1. This CDR3 is 16 amino acids long. The ends lost 4 bases at V and 4 bases at J; junction bases unmatched: 10. From germline, CDR1 is SGHRS and CDR2 YFSETQ. Here the CDR3 DNA reads TGCGCCAGCAGCCTAGGACAGGGGGCTGACGGATACGAGCAGTACTTC. Amino acid sequence: CASSLGQGADGYEQYF.